The next 17 T cell receptor beta chains were all read from a single sample in a study of shared clonotypes between healthy human individuals. Repertoires were generated with immunoSEQ multiplex PCR, while TCRdb's copy carries only in-frame clones and drops some. The sample holds around 510,000 clones, 95% to 97% seen once. Sequences were obtained from naive CD4+ T cells sorted from blood. Described subset: CD45RA+ positively selected. These receptors all come from a woman aged 25 to 39 in good health.

The gene calls are TRBV30 and TRBJ2-1; tentatively, D is TRBD2 (6 bases). The CDR3 consists of 14 residues. Germline-derived CDR1 and CDR2 are GTSNPN and SVGIG (reference sequence). The V gene lost 2 bases and the J gene lost 7 bases, with 15 bases spanning the gap. CDR3 nucleotide sequence: TGTGCCTGGAGTCCGCCGGGACTTCAAAATGAGCAGTTCTTC. This encodes CAWSPPGLQNEQFF.

The gene calls are TRBV9 and TRBJ2-5; a possible D gene is TRBD2 (5 bases). Germline values: CDR1 SGDLS, CDR2 YYNGEE. This CDR3 contains 16 residues. V was cut by 2 bases and J by 2 bases, with 16 bases left in between. CDR3 protein: CASSVSILAEQETQYF. CDR3 coding DNA: TGTGCCAGCAGCGTCTCCATCCTAGCAGAACAAGAGACCCAGTACTTC.

The rearrangement joins TRBV28 to TRBJ2-7; TRBD1 matches 9 bases. V lost 5 bases to trimming and J lost 6 bases; unmatched junction nucleotides: 11. The germline V gene has CDR1 MDHEN and CDR2 SYDVKM. The CDR3 totals 15 residues. CDR3 sequence reads: CASSAPGQGSFEQYF. The CDR3 nucleotides read TGTGCCAGCAGTGCGCCGGGACAGGGCAGTTTCGAGCAGTACTTC.

The chain joins TRBV11-3 to TRBJ2-7; 9 bases match TRBD2. The germline gives CDR1 SGHNT, CDR2 YENEEA. Trimming removed 4 bases from V and 3 bases from J; junction bases left unmatched: 10. This CDR3 is 16 amino acids long. The CDR3 is CASSSRLAAKVYEQYF. The CDR3 coding sequence is TGTGCCAGCAGCTCTAGACTAGCGGCGAAAGTCTACGAGCAGTACTTC.

The chain is built from TRBV28 and TRBJ1-1; no firm D call. Germline CDR1 and CDR2: MDHEN and SYDVKM. V shed 5 bases and J shed 1 base, with 11 bases lying between them. This CDR3 contains 14 residues. This chain's CDR3 is CASSRQPPNTEAFF. CDR3 sequence (DNA): TGTGCCAGCAGTCGCCAACCGCCGAACACTGAAGCTTTCTTT.

The chain carries TRBV29-1 and TRBJ2-7, with D unclear. Germline values: CDR1 SQVTM, CDR2 ANQGSEA. V was clipped by 0 bases and J by 6 bases, with 9 bases between them. The CDR3 covers 12 residues. The CDR3: CSVEESGAEQYF. In nucleotides, the CDR3 is TGCAGCGTTGAAGAGTCCGGAGCCGAGCAGTACTTC.

The chain links TRBV7-9 to TRBJ2-5; D not certain. Germline CDR1 reads SEHNR; CDR2 reads FQNEAQ (reference sequence). This CDR3 comprises 13 residues. The V end was cut by 6 bases, the J end by 3 bases, with 11 bases between. The CDR3 spells CASRGVGKETQYF. Written as DNA, the CDR3 is TGTGCCAGCAGGGGCGTGGGGAAAGAGACCCAGTACTTC.

This clone occurred once. CDR3 sequence reads: CASSYSRDYGYTF. The CDR3 DNA follows: TGTGCCAGTAGTTACTCTCGGGACTATGGCTACACCTTC. This chain uses TRBV19 with TRBJ1-2; D remains unclear. This CDR3 has 13 amino acids. V was clipped by 5 bases and J by 3 bases, with 10 bases between them. Germline CDR1 LNHDA, CDR2 SQIVND (reference sequence).

V gene TRBV27 combines with J gene TRBJ2-7, with TRBD2 as a possible D gene (6 bases). Germline lookup yields CDR1 MNHEY and CDR2 SMNVEV (reference sequence). The CDR3 consists of 14 residues. The V end was cut by 4 bases, the J end by 2 bases, with 12 bases between. In DNA, the CDR3 is TGTGCCAGCAGTTCCCGGGACTCTCCCTACGAGCAGTACTTC. It encodes CASSSRDSPYEQYF.

The J gene is TRBJ2-5, the V gene TRBV5-5; possible D gene TRBD2, 6 bases. V was shortened by 3 bases and J by 6 bases, with 18 bases between the two germline ends. The V gene's germline CDR1 is SGHKS and CDR2 YYEKEE (reference sequence). The CDR3 totals 15 residues. The CDR3 nucleotides are TGTGCCAGCAGCTCTTTAGCGGCCCTCGGGAAGACCCAGTACTTC. It is translated as CASSSLAALGKTQYF.

The chain combines TRBV11-2 with TRBJ1-2; the D is unclear. V lost 5 bases and J 2 bases, leaving 9 bases between the germline ends. The CDR3 is made up of 13 amino acids. Germline CDR1 and CDR2: SGHAT and FQNNGV. The CDR3 sequence is CASSMDVNYGYTF. CDR3 DNA sequence: TGTGCCAGCAGCATGGACGTAAACTATGGCTACACCTTC.

This clone was counted once. The J gene is TRBJ1-4, the V gene TRBV27; 8 bases map to TRBD1. The CDR3 loop spans 17 amino acids. J was trimmed by 6 bases and V by 3 bases; bases with no gene match: 12. Germline CDR1 reads MNHEY; CDR2 reads SMNVEV (reference sequence). The CDR3 spells CASSFNPPSGGDEKLFF. CDR3 DNA: TGTGCCAGCAGTTTCAATCCCCCATCAGGGGGCGATGAAAAACTGTTTTTT. Together with reference TRBV27 and TRBJ1-4, the CDR3 gives the full variable domain: EAQVTQNPRYLITVTGKKLTVTCSQNMNHEYMSWYRQDPGLGLRQIYYSMNVEVTDKGDVPEGYKVSRKEKRNFPLILESPSPNQTSLYFCASSFNPPSGGDEKLFFGSGTQLSVL.

This rearrangement joins TRBV29-1 to TRBJ2-3; 11 nucleotides agree with TRBD1. The CDR3 sequence is 15 residues long. Germline loops: CDR1 SQVTM, CDR2 ANQGSEA. Trimming cost V 7 bases and J 6 bases; bases outside gene matches: 12. The CDR3 sequence is CSGARGQGVTDTQYF. Here the CDR3 DNA reads TGCAGCGGTGCCCGGGGACAGGGGGTAACCGATACGCAGTATTTT.

DNA for the CDR3: TGTGCCAGCAGCTTAGTGGGTGGTGGGGCCAACGTCCTGACTTTC. Protein sequence: CASSLVGGGANVLTF. The chain employs TRBV28 and TRBJ2-6; D is ambiguous. The CDR3 is 15 amino acids. Germline CDR1 and CDR2: MDHEN and SYDVKM. Trimming cost V 6 bases and J 3 bases, with 12 bases left between them.

The genes are TRBV5-1 and TRBJ2-2, with no clear D. Germline-derived CDR1 and CDR2 are SGHRS and YFSETQ. V shed 6 bases and J shed 2 bases, with 14 bases lying between them. The CDR3 runs 15 residues. The CDR3 spells CASKRSPGNTGELFF. The CDR3 nucleotides read TGCGCCAGCAAACGTAGCCCTGGAAACACCGGGGAGCTGTTTTTT.

This chain connects TRBV25-1 to TRBJ2-3, with 11 bases identical to TRBD2. Germline trimming cut 2 bases from V and 4 bases from J; bases unmatched to any gene: 8. In germline, CDR1 is MGHDK, CDR2 SYGVNS. The CDR3 sequence is 17 residues long. CDR3 in amino acids: CASSEEVTSGIADTQYF. The CDR3 bases are TGTGCCAGCAGTGAAGAAGTGACTAGCGGGATAGCAGATACGCAGTATTTT. The whole variable domain, filled in from reference TRBV25-1 and TRBJ2-3, reads EADIYQTPRYLVIGTGKKITLECSQTMGHDKMYWYQQDPGMELHLIHYSYGVNSTEKGDLSSESTVSRIRTEHFPLTLESARPSHTSQYLCASSEEVTSGIADTQYFGPGTRLTVL.

The gene calls are TRBV6-5 and TRBJ2-5, with TRBD1 as a possible D gene (5 bases). The CDR3 has 14 amino acids. Trimming took off 7 bases at V and 5 bases at J, with 17 bases between the two ends. Looked up from germline, CDR1 is MNHEY and CDR2 is SVGAGI. CDR3 bases: TGTGCCAGCAAACTTATGGTCCAGGGTGAGACCCAGTACTTC. Translation: CASKLMVQGETQYF.